This is a list of T cell receptor beta chains from one sample in a study of T cell repertoires in ileal Crohn's disease. This table comes from immunoSEQ multiplex PCR, and its TCRdb copy is limited to in-frame clones, with some not included. The sample yields some 7,000 clones, more than 80% seen once. Sequenced input: ileal tissue. These receptors were collected from an adult with Crohn's disease. Each CDR3 is given with its conserved first and last residue. D genes are given only for firm matches. Where a row states a size, it is once, few, many or the class of an expanded clone; other rows omit it.

len: 15; j_gene: TRBJ2-4; d_gene: .; v_gene: TRBV23-1; abundance: .; CDR3aa: CASSHVGDWLNIQYF; CDR3nt: TGCGCCAGCAGTCACGTAGGGGACTGGTTAAACATTCAGTACTTC
len: 11; j_gene: TRBJ1-1; d_gene: TRBD1; v_gene: TRBV2; abundance: .; CDR3aa: CASRRTGGAFF; CDR3nt: TGTGCCAGCAGGAGGACAGGAGGGGCTTTCTTT
len: 14; j_gene: TRBJ2-1; d_gene: TRBD2; v_gene: TRBV25-1; abundance: once; CDR3aa: CASSVQRENNEQFF; CDR3nt: TGTGCCAGCAGCGTCCAGCGGGAGAATAATGAGCAGTTCTTC
len: 12; j_gene: TRBJ1-1; d_gene: TRBD1; v_gene: TRBV27; abundance: once; CDR3aa: CASANRGTEAFF; CDR3nt: TGTGCCAGCGCTAACAGGGGAACTGAAGCTTTCTTT
len: 10; j_gene: TRBJ2-5; d_gene: .; v_gene: TRBV29-1; abundance: .; CDR3aa: CSGSRETQYF; CDR3nt: TGCAGCGGGTCTAGAGAGACCCAGTACTTC
len: 18; j_gene: TRBJ2-2; d_gene: .; v_gene: TRBV25-1; abundance: .; CDR3aa: CASSESAPVSGLTGELFF; CDR3nt: TGTGCCAGCAGTGAATCGGCCCCTGTGAGCGGTCTCACCGGGGAGCTGTTTTTT
len: 13; j_gene: TRBJ2-7; d_gene: .; v_gene: TRBV5-1; abundance: .; CDR3aa: CASRGGASYEQYF; CDR3nt: TGCGCCAGCAGAGGGGGGGCGTCCTACGAGCAGTACTTC
len: 15; j_gene: TRBJ2-6; d_gene: .; v_gene: TRBV27; abundance: .; CDR3aa: CASSWGVPGANVLTF; CDR3nt: TGTGCCAGCAGTTGGGGAGTTCCCGGGGCCAACGTCCTGACTTTC
len: 12; j_gene: TRBJ2-2; d_gene: TRBD2; v_gene: TRBV7-8; abundance: .; CDR3aa: CASSPAGGELFF; CDR3nt: TGTGCCAGCAGCCCAGCGGGGGGGGAGCTGTTTTTT
len: 11; j_gene: TRBJ2-7; d_gene: .; v_gene: TRBV29-1; abundance: .; CDR3aa: CSVETSYEQYF; CDR3nt: TGCAGCGTTGAAACCAGCTACGAGCAGTACTTC
len: 16; j_gene: TRBJ1-3; d_gene: .; v_gene: TRBV5-1; abundance: .; CDR3aa: CASSLAPTGSGNTIYF; CDR3nt: TGCGCCAGCAGCTTGGCCCCTACAGGGTCTGGAAACACCATATATTTT
len: 17; j_gene: TRBJ2-6; d_gene: TRBD1; v_gene: TRBV9; abundance: .; CDR3aa: CASSVGQGLSGANVLTF; CDR3nt: TGTGCCAGCAGCGTAGGACAGGGCCTCTCTGGGGCCAACGTCCTGACTTTC
len: 16; j_gene: TRBJ2-3; d_gene: TRBD2; v_gene: TRBV9; abundance: .; CDR3aa: CASSRRLAGGIDTQYF; CDR3nt: TGTGCCAGCAGCCGTAGGCTAGCGGGAGGAATAGATACGCAGTATTTT
len: 14; j_gene: TRBJ1-1; d_gene: TRBD1; v_gene: TRBV7-2; abundance: .; CDR3aa: CASGYDRGWAEAFF; CDR3nt: TGTGCCAGCGGCTACGACAGGGGCTGGGCTGAAGCTTTCTTT
len: 15; j_gene: TRBJ2-1; d_gene: .; v_gene: TRBV6-6; abundance: .; CDR3aa: CASSTGTISYNEQFF; CDR3nt: TGTGCCAGCAGCACCGGGACAATCTCCTACAATGAGCAGTTCTTC
len: 14; j_gene: TRBJ1-1; d_gene: .; v_gene: TRBV7-3; abundance: .; CDR3aa: CASSLTFGSDEAFF; CDR3nt: TGTGCCAGCAGCTTAACGTTCGGGTCAGATGAAGCTTTCTTT
len: 16; j_gene: TRBJ2-5; d_gene: TRBD2; v_gene: TRBV5-1; abundance: .; CDR3aa: CASTLEVAGGTETQYF; CDR3nt: TGCGCCAGCACCCTTGAAGTGGCGGGAGGGACAGAGACCCAGTACTTC
len: 17; j_gene: TRBJ2-5; d_gene: TRBD2; v_gene: TRBV29-1; abundance: .; CDR3aa: CSVGGGTSGRAGETQYF; CDR3nt: TGCAGCGTTGGGGGCGGGACTAGCGGGAGGGCAGGAGAGACCCAGTACTTC